This T cell receptor (beta chain) was identified in a study of human T cells and chemical hapten exposure. As for time point: pre-sensitization, week 0. Treatment denoted: therapeutic diphenylcyclopropenone sensitization with weekly scalp DPC. Many counts were recorded for this clonotype. CDR3 length: 16 amino acids. After removal of 5 bases from V and 3 bases from J, the junction contained 6 bases not matched to a gene. Germline V gives CDR1 SGHTA, CDR2 FQGNSA. In TCRdb, the RACE reads were re-called with MiXCR into one record per CDR3 protein. The table records 250,000 to 300,000 distinct CDR3 sequences, roughly 7.7% of them present only once.

The V call is TRBV7-2, the J call TRBJ2-3, with TRBD1 matching 12 bases. Specimen: whole blood, collected in connection with sensitization to the hapten diphenylcyclopropenone (DPC). This clonotype originated in a man in his late teens or twenties with alopecia areata. Some clones in this sample may be carry-over from other donors' samples. The CDR3 nucleotides are TGTGCCAGCAGCATCAGGGGACAGGGGGCAACAGATACGCAGTATTTT. Residues: CASSIRGQGATDTQYF.